The clone carrying this T cell receptor beta chain was seen a few times. With V trimmed by 6 bases and J by 8 bases, 3 bases remained unmatched. Germline CDR1 and CDR2: SNHLY and FYNNEI. The length of the CDR3 is 12 residues. These data belong to a study of blood T cell repertoires in COVID-19. Method: immunoSEQ multiplex PCR; TCRdb's copy keeps in-frame clones and lacks some. Found here are 200,000 to 250,000 clones, roughly 82% of them singletons; the top ten hold about 1.5%. The TCR originated in a woman in her thirties or forties who had recovered from COVID-19. The material sequenced was peripheral blood. The chain uses TRBV2 and TRBJ2-3, with 9 bases fitting TRBD1. In nucleotides, the CDR3 is TGTGCCAGCAGGGACAGGGGAAGTACGCAGTATTTT. Its translation is CASRDRGSTQYF. Full variable domain (remainder filled in from reference TRBV2 and TRBJ2-3): EPEVTQTPSHQVTQMGQEVILRCVPISNHLYFYWYRQILGQKVEFLVSFYNNEISEKSEIFDDQFSVERPDGSNFTLKIRSTKLEDSAMYFCASRDRGSTQYFGPGTRLTVL.